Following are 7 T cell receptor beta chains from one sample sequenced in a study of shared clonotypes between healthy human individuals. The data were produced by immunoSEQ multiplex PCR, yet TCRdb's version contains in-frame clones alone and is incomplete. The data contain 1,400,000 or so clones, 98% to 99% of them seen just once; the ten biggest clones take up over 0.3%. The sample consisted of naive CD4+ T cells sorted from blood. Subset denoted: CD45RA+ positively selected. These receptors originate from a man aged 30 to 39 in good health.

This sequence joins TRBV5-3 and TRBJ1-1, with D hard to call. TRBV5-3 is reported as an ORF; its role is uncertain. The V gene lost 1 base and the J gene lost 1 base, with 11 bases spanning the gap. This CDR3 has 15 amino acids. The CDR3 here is CARSLPQCENTEAFF. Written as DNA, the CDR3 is TGTGCCAGAAGCTTGCCCCAGTGCGAGAACACTGAAGCTTTCTTT.

CDR3 residues: CASSSRGGGDNEQFF. CDR3 nucleotides: TGCGCCAGCAGCTCCCGTGGGGGAGGGGACAATGAGCAGTTCTTC. The chain has TRBV5-1 and TRBJ2-1; 7 nucleotides match TRBD2. Germline V gene lookup returns CDR1 SGHRS and CDR2 YFSETQ. The junction had 8 bases not matched to a gene; V was cut back by 3 bases and J by 5 bases. CDR3 size: 15 residues.

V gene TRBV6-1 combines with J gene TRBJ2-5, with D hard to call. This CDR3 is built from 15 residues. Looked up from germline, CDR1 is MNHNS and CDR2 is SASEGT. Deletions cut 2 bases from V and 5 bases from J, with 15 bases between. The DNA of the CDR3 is TGTGCCAGCAGTGAAAGTGGGGTAATTGGTGAGACCCAGTACTTC. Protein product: CASSESGVIGETQYF.

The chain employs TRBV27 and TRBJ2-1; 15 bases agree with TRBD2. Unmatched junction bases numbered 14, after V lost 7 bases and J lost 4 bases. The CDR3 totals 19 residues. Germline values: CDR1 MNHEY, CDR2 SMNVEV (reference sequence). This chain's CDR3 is CASKGLAGGHSLGYNEQFF. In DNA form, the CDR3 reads TGTGCCAGCAAAGGACTAGCGGGAGGGCATTCCCTAGGTTACAATGAGCAGTTCTTC.

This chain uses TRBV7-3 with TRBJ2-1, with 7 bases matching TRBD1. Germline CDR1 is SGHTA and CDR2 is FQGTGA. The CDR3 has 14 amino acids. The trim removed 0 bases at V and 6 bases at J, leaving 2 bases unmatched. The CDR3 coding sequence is TGTGCCAGCAGCTTAACCAGGGGGATCAATGAGCAGTTCTTC. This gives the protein CASSLTRGINEQFF.

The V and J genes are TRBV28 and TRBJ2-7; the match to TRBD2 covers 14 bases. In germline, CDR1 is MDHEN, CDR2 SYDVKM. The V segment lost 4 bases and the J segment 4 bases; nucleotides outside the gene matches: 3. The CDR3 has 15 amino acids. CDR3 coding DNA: TGTGCCAGCAGTTCCGGGACTAGCGGGAGTTACGAGCAGTACTTC. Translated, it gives CASSSGTSGSYEQYF.

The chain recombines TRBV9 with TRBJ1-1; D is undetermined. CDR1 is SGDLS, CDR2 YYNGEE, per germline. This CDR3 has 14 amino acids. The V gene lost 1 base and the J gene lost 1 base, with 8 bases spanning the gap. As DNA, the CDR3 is TGTGCCAGCAGCGTAACCAGCGAGAACACTGAAGCTTTCTTT. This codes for CASSVTSENTEAFF.